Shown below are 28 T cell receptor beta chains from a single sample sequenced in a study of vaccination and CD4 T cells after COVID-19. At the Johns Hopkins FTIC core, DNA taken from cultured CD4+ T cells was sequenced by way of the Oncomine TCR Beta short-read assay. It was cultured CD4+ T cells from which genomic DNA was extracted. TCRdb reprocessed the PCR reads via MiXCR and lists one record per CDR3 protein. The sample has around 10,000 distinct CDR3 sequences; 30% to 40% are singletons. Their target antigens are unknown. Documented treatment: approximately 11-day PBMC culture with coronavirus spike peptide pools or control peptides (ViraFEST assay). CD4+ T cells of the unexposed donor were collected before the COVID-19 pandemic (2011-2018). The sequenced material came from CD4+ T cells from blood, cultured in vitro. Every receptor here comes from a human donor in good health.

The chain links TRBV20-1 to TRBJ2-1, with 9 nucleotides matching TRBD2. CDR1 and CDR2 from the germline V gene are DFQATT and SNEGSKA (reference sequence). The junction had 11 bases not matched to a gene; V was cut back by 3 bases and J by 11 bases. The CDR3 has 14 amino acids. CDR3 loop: CSASPSGRSTQQFF. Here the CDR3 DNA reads TGCAGTGCTAGTCCGAGCGGGAGGTCTACCCAGCAGTTCTTC.

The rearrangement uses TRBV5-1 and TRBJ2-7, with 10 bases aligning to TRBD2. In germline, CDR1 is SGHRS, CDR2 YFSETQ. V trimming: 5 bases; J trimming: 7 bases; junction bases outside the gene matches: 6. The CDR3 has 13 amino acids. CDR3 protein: CASRASGSGEQYF. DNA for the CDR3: TGCGCCAGCAGGGCTAGCGGGAGTGGGGAGCAGTACTTC. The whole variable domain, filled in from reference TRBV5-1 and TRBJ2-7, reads KAGVTQTPRYLIKTRGQQVTLSCSPISGHRSVSWYQQTPGQGLQFLFEYFSETQRNKGNFPGRFSGRQFSNSRSEMNVSTLELGDSALYLCASRASGSGEQYFGPGTRLTVT.

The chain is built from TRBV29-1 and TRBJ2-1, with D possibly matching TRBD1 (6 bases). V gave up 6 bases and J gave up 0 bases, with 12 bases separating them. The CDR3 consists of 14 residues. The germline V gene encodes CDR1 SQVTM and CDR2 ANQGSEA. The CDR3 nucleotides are TGCAGCGTCGGACAGATGAGCTCCTACAATGAGCAGTTCTTC. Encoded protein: CSVGQMSSYNEQFF.

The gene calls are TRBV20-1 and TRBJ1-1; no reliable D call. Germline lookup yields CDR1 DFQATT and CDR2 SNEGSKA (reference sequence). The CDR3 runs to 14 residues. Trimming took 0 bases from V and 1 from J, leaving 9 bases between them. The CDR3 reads CSARDPKANTEAFF. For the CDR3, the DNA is TGCAGTGCTAGAGACCCGAAGGCGAACACTGAAGCTTTCTTT.

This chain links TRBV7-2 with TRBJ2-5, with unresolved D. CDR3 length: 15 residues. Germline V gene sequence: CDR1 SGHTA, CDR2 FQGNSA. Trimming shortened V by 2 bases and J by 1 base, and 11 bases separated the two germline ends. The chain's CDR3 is CASSLSLAPQETQYF. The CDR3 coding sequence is TGTGCCAGCAGCTTAAGTTTAGCCCCCCAAGAGACCCAGTACTTC.

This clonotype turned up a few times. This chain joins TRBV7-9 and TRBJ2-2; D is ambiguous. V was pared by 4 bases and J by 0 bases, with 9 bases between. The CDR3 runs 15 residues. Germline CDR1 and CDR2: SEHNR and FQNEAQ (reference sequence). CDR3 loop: CASSSWWANTGELFF. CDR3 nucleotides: TGTGCCAGCAGCTCCTGGTGGGCGAACACCGGGGAGCTGTTTTTT.

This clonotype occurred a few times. This CDR3 is CASSYGGGTEAFF. The CDR3 DNA is TGTGCCAGCAGTTACGGTGGAGGTACTGAAGCTTTCTTT. The gene calls are TRBV6-5 and TRBJ1-1; no clear D. Germline CDR1 is MNHEY and CDR2 is SVGAGI. V dropped 2 bases and J dropped 5 bases, with 9 bases sitting between them. This CDR3 region has 13 residues.

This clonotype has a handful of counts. The CDR3 region is CASSTVAGANTGELFF. In DNA, the CDR3 is TGTGCCAGCAGTACCGTTGCGGGGGCGAACACCGGGGAGCTGTTTTTT. J is TRBJ2-2 and V is TRBV6-2 or TRBV6-3; 7 bases agree with TRBD2. The J segment lost 0 bases and the V segment lost 5 bases, leaving 6 bases of the junction unmatched. The CDR3 has 16 amino acids. Germline CDR1 MNHEY, CDR2 SVGEGT.

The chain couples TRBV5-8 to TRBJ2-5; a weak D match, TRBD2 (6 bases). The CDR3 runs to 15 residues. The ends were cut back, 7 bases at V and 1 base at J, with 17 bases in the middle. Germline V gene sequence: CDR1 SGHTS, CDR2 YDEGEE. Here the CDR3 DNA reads TGTGCCAGCCATAAACGGACTATTCTCCAAGAGACCCAGTACTTC. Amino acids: CASHKRTILQETQYF.

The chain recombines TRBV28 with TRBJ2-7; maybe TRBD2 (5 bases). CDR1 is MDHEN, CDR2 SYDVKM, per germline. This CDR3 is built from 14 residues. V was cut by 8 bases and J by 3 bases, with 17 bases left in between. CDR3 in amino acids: CASYPFSASYEQYF. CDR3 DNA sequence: TGTGCCAGCTATCCGTTTAGCGCTAGCTACGAGCAGTACTTC.

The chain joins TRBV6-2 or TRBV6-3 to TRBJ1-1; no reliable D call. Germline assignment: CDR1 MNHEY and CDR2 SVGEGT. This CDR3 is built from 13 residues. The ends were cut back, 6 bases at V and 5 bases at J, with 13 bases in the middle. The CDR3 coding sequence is TGTGCCAGCAGGCCACAAGGGAGGACTGAAGCTTTCTTT. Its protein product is CASRPQGRTEAFF.

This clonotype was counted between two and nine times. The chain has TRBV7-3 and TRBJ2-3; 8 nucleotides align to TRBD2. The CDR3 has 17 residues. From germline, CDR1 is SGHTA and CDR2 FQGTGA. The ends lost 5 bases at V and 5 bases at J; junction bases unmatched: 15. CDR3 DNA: TGTGCCAGCAGCCCATACGCCCCAGCGGGAGTCAGAGATACGCAGTATTTT. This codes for CASSPYAPAGVRDTQYF.

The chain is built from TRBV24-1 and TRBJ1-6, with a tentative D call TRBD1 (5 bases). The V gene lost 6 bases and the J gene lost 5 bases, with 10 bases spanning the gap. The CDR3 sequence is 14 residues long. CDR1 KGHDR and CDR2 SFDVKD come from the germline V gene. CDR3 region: CATSTGTNNSPLHF. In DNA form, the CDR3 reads TGTGCCACCAGTACCGGGACTAATAATTCACCCCTCCACTTT.

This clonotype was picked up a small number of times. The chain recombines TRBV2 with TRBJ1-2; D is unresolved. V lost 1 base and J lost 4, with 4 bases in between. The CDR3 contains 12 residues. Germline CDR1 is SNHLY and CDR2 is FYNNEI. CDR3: CASSEGSYGYTF. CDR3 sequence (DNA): TGTGCCAGCAGTGAAGGGAGCTATGGCTACACCTTC.

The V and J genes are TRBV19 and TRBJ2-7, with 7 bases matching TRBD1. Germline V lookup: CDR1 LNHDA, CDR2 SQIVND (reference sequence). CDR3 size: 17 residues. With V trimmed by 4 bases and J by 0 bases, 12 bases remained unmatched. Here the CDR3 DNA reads TGTGCCAGTAGTACCCCAACCAAACAGGGGCGCTCCTACGAGCAGTACTTC. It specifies CASSTPTKQGRSYEQYF.

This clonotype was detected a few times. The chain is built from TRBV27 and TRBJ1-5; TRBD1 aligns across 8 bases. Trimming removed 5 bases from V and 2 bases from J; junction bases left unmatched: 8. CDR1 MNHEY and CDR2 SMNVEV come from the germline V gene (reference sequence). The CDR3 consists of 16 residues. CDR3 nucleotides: TGTGCCAGCAGTCCGGACAGGGTTTGGGGCAATCAGCCCCAGCATTTT. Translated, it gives CASSPDRVWGNQPQHF.

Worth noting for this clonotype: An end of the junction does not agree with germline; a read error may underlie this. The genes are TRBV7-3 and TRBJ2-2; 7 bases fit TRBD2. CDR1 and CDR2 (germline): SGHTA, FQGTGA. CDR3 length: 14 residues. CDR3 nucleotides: TGTGCCAGCAGCAACGGGACTCGCGGCGGGGGGCTGTTTTTT. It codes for CASSNGTRGGGLFF.

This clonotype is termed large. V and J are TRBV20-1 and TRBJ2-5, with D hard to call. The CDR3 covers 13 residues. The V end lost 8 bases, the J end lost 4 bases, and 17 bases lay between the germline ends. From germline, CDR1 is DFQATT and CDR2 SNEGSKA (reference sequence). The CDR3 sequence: CSPRKGVAETQYF. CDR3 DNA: TGCAGTCCAAGAAAAGGAGTTGCAGAGACCCAGTACTTC.

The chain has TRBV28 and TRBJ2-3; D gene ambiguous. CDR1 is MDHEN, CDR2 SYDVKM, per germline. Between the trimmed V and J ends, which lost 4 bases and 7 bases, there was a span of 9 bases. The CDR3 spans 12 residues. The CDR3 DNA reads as TGTGCCAGCAGTTATCTGGGCAATACGCAGTATTTT. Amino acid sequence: CASSYLGNTQYF.

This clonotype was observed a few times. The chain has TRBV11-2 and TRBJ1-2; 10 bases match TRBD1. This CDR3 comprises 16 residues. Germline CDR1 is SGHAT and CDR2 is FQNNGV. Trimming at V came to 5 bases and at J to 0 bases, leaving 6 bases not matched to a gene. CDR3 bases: TGTGCCAGCAGCACGAGGACAGGGGGGGCTAACTATGGCTACACCTTC. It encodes CASSTRTGGANYGYTF.

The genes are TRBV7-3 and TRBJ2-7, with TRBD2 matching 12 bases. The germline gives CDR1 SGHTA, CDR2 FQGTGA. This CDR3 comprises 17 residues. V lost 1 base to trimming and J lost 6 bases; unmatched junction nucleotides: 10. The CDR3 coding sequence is TGTGCCAGCAGCTTAAAAGGGCAACTAGCGGGAGGTGGCGAGCAGTACTTC. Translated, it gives CASSLKGQLAGGGEQYF.

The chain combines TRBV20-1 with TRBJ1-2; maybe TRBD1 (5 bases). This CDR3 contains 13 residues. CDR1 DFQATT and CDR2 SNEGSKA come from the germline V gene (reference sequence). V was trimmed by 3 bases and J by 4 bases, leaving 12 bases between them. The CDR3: CSASPGVLYGYTF. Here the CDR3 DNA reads TGCAGTGCTAGTCCGGGGGTACTCTATGGCTACACCTTC.

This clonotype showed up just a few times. CDR3 sequence (DNA): TGTGCCACCAGTCTCGACAATGAGCAGTTCTTC. It encodes CATSLDNEQFF. This rearrangement joins TRBV24-1 to TRBJ2-1; D is undetermined. This CDR3 is 11 amino acids long. Germline CDR1 reads KGHDR; CDR2 reads SFDVKD. Trimming shortened V by 6 bases and J by 5 bases, and 4 bases separated the two germline ends.

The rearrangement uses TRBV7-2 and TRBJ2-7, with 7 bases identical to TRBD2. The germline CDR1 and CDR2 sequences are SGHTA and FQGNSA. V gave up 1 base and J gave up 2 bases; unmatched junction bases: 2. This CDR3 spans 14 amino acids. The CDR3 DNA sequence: TGTGCCAGCAGCTTAGGGGCGGGGGCCTACGAGCAGTACTTC. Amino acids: CASSLGAGAYEQYF.

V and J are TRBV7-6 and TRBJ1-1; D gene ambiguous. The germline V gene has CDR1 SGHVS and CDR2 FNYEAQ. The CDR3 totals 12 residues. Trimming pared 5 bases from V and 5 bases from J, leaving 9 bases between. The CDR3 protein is CASSQTLTEAFF. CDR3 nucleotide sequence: TGTGCCAGCAGCCAAACTCTAACTGAAGCTTTCTTT.

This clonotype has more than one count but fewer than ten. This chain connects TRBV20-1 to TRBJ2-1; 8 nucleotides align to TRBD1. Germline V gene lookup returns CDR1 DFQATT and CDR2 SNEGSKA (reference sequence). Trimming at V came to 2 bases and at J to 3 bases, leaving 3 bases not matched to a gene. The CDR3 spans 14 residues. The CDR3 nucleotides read TGCAGTGCTAGATCAGGGGGCGTCTACAATGAGCAGTTCTTC. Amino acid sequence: CSARSGGVYNEQFF.

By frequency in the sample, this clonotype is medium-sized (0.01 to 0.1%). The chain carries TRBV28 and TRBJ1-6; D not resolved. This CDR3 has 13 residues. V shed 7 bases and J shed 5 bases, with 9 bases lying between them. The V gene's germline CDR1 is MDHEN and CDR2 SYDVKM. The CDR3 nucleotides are TGTGCCAGCAAAAGCCAGCATAATTCACCCCTCCACTTT. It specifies CASKSQHNSPLHF.

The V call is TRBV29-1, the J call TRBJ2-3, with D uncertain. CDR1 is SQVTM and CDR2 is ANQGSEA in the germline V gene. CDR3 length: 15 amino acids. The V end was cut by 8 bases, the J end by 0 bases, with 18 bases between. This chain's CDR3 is CSSRGTATSTDTQYF. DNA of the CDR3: TGCAGCTCTCGCGGCACGGCAACTAGCACAGATACGCAGTATTTT.